This entry describes one T cell receptor beta chain. What it recognizes is unknown. The record originates from a study of T cells after yellow fever vaccination. Study-wide results and limits: Though it reached lower strength, the secondary response hit its peak faster, day 5 versus 15. CD4 and CD8 compartments shared a small share of clonotypes, likely from convergent recombination. FACS-sorted repertoires could harbor abundant contaminating bulk-population clonotypes.

V was pared by 1 base and J by 9 bases, with 7 bases between. Germline values: CDR1 SGHTA, CDR2 FQGTGA. This CDR3 spans 13 amino acids. MiXCR, run by TCRdb on the 5' RACE reads, gives a single entry per CDR3 protein. The data hold some 340,000 distinct CDR3 sequences, with over 4% observed a single time. This receptor was identified in a man in his late teens or twenties who received the YFV17D yellow fever vaccine. The sequences come from PBMCs, collected 5 days after the yellow fever booster vaccination. The rearrangement uses TRBV7-3 and TRBJ1-6; no clear D. Here the CDR3 reads CASSLNWLSPLHF. Here the CDR3 DNA reads TGTGCCAGCAGCTTAAACTGGCTTTCACCCCTCCACTTT.